This T cell receptor beta chain stems from a study of blood T cell repertoires in COVID-19. Study overall: The origin of the acute and convalescent COVID-19 samples was the United States, Italy and Spain. In each case, the material was cDNA or gDNA derived from T cells, B-cell-depleted T cells, or PBMCs.

Methods used by the authors: Nucleated cell counts were estimated from reference gene primer amplification. Data came from immunoSEQ multiplex PCR; TCRdb stores just in-frame clones and leaves some out. V and J calls and clone size follow that table, whereas D and trimming were derived from the DNA. This sample has under 25,000 clones, with around nine tenths found just once. CDR3 length equals 16 residues. Germline V gene data show CDR1 as GTSNPN and CDR2 as SVGIG (reference sequence). V was clipped by 2 bases and J by 0 bases, with 15 bases between them. The sample taken for sequencing was peripheral blood. The receptor was derived from a human donor in a cohort sampled during active COVID-19. The donor label of this sample is uncertain. The rearrangement uses TRBV30 and TRBJ2-3; a possible D gene is TRBD1 (6 bases). In DNA, the CDR3 is TGTGCCTGGAGTTCGGACAGAACTTATAGCACAGATACGCAGTATTTT. Protein sequence: CAWSSDRTYSTDTQYF.